This T cell receptor (beta chain) was profiled in a study of cytomegalovirus exposure and HLA in healthy donors. Study findings and constraints: The authors confirmed in vitro that a few CMV-associated chains were specific for CMV antigens.

This clone was seen a single time. Its antigen is currently unknown. Germline loops: CDR1 MNHEY, CDR2 SMNVEV (reference sequence). Trimming removed 2 bases at V and 8 bases at J, with 4 bases between. CDR3 length: 11 residues. Method: immunoSEQ multiplex PCR; TCRdb's copy keeps in-frame clones and lacks some. The sample shows approximately 220,000 clones, approximately 80% of them seen only once. The sequence was collected from a woman in her twenties or thirties in good health and CMV-seropositive. Sequenced sample: PBMCs. This chain joins TRBV27 and TRBJ1-5; D gene unclear. CDR3 DNA sequence: TGTGCCAGCAGTTTAAGGGAGCCCCAGCATTTT. Translation gives CASSLREPQHF.